This TCR beta chain was observed in a study of shared clonotypes between healthy human individuals. This CDR3 is 14 amino acids long. Trimming took off 7 bases at V and 0 bases at J, with 10 bases between the two ends. CDR1 and CDR2 from the germline V gene are LNHDA and SQIVND (reference sequence). In the naive CD8 group, cells lacked CD45RO and were positively selected for CCR7, so terminally differentiated effector memory CD45RA+ cells were left out. Profiled with immunoSEQ multiplex PCR; TCRdb holds only in-frame clones, not every one. The sample yields hundreds of thousands of clones, approximately 96% seen once.

The clonotype originates from a woman aged 30 to 39 in good health. Sequences were obtained from naive CD8+ T cells sorted from blood. This chain links TRBV19 with TRBJ2-1, with D uncertain. The CDR3 loop reads CASNAVSSYNEQFF. CDR3 DNA: TGTGCCAGTAACGCGGTCAGCTCCTACAATGAGCAGTTCTTC.